This TCR beta chain was retrieved from a study of technical replicates of blood from a few donors. TCRdb's table, derived via immunoSEQ multiplex PCR, lists solely in-frame clones and lacks some. The sample lists tens of thousands of clones, around 96% occurring once. The CDR3 has 15 residues. V was pared by 7 bases and J by 8 bases, with 13 bases of the junction left unmatched. Per germline, CDR1 ENHRY and CDR2 SYGVKD. This receptor was taken from a human donor in good health. Material: T cells isolated from PBMCs. The J gene is TRBJ2-1, the V gene TRBV10-3, with 8 nucleotides matching TRBD1. The CDR3 here is CAITPDRDGSYEQFF. The DNA for the CDR3 is TGTGCCATCACCCCGGACAGGGATGGGTCATATGAGCAGTTCTTC.